This TCR beta chain was recovered during a study of cytomegalovirus exposure and HLA in healthy donors. Overall study results and limits: Whilst most TCR sequences proved rare, a subset of public TCRs occurred across many donors. It was reportedly the case that the classifier diagnosed cytomegalovirus status with high specificity and sensitivity.

On this clone itself: Antigen unknown.

The germline gives CDR1 SEHNR, CDR2 FQNEAQ (reference sequence). This CDR3 is 15 amino acids long. The V segment lost 2 bases and the J segment 4 bases; nucleotides outside the gene matches: 5. Using immunoSEQ multiplex PCR, the repertoire was profiled, and TCRdb retains in-frame clones only, with some absent. The sample records some 310,000 clones, around 90% being singletons. This clonotype was obtained from a man aged 25-40 years in good health and CMV-seronegative. The V call is TRBV7-9, the J call TRBJ2-7; 10 bases are shared with TRBD1. The specimen was PBMCs. DNA for the CDR3: TGTGCCAGCAGCTTAACCGGGACAGGGGAATACGAGCAGTACTTC. This sequence encodes CASSLTGTGEYEQYF.